One and the same sample provided the 15 T cell receptor beta chains below, sequenced in a study of blood T cell repertoires in COVID-19. TCRdb keeps only in-frame clones here, not all; method: immunoSEQ multiplex PCR. The sample holds around 50,000 clones, 86% seen once. Sample: peripheral blood. The receptors stem from a woman of 80 years or more with acute or convalescent COVID-19.

V is TRBV5-6 and J is TRBJ1-2, with D unresolved. This CDR3 spans 15 amino acids. Deletions cut 4 bases from V and 4 bases from J, with 17 bases between. In germline, CDR1 is SGHDT, CDR2 YYEEEE. The CDR3 DNA reads TGTGCCAGCAGCCAAGGGTCGGCGGGGTTCTATGGCTACACCTTC. Translation: CASSQGSAGFYGYTF.

The V gene is TRBV5-4, the J gene TRBJ2-6; 8 positions match TRBD1. Germline loops: CDR1 SGHNT, CDR2 YYREEE (reference sequence). Trimming cost V 4 bases and J 2 bases; bases outside gene matches: 8. CDR3 size: 17 residues. The CDR3 coding sequence is TGTGCCAGCAGCCAAAACCCGACAGGGGCTGGGGCCAACGTCCTGACTTTC. It yields the protein CASSQNPTGAGANVLTF.

The chain links TRBV7-3 to TRBJ2-5; 8 bases align to TRBD2. Trimming at V came to 5 bases and at J to 4 bases, leaving 6 bases not matched to a gene. In germline, CDR1 is SGHTA, CDR2 FQGTGA. The CDR3 extends over 14 amino acids. The CDR3 protein is CASSQSGSGETQYF. As DNA, the CDR3 is TGTGCCAGCAGCCAGAGCGGGAGCGGAGAGACCCAGTACTTC.

This clone was counted a single time. The chain uses TRBV5-1 and TRBJ2-6; D ambiguous. This CDR3 contains 15 residues. Per germline, CDR1 SGHRS and CDR2 YFSETQ. V gave up 4 bases and J gave up 0 bases, with 8 bases separating them. CDR3 sequence: CASSPPVSGANVLTF. DNA for the CDR3: TGCGCCAGCAGCCCCCCGGTCTCTGGGGCCAACGTCCTGACTTTC.

This chain links TRBV7-9 with TRBJ1-1; D gene uncertain. This CDR3 is built from 11 residues. The germline CDR1 and CDR2 sequences are SEHNR and FQNEAQ (reference sequence). Trimming removed 2 bases at V and 9 bases at J, with 7 bases between. The CDR3 loop is CASSLWEKAFF. The CDR3 DNA reads TGTGCCAGCAGCTTATGGGAGAAAGCTTTCTTT.

The V and J genes are TRBV12-3 or TRBV12-4 and TRBJ2-1; a weak D match, TRBD2 (6 bases). CDR3 length: 11 amino acids. V gave up 4 bases and J gave up 13 bases, with 11 bases separating them. The CDR3 nucleotides are TGTGCCAGCAGTTCGGGAGTAGGTCAGTTCTTC. It yields the protein CASSSGVGQFF.

Here the CDR3 DNA reads TGCGCCAGCAGCTTGGTTTTCGGGGAACACAATGAGCAGTTCTTC. Amino acids: CASSLVFGEHNEQFF. The chain employs TRBV5-1 and TRBJ2-1, with TRBD2 as a possible D gene (5 bases). The CDR3 totals 15 residues. Per germline, CDR1 SGHRS and CDR2 YFSETQ. The V end lost 0 bases, the J end lost 5 bases, and 12 bases lay between the germline ends.

The V and J genes are TRBV5-4 and TRBJ2-1; 7 bases are a match to TRBD2. V was clipped by 4 bases and J by 6 bases; unmatched bases: 4. Germline CDR1 and CDR2: SGHNT and YYREEE (reference sequence). The CDR3 contains 13 residues. CDR3 bases: TGTGCCAGCAGCCCGACTAGCAGCAATGAGCAGTTCTTC. Translating it yields CASSPTSSNEQFF.

The chain joins TRBV4-1 to TRBJ2-3; 10 positions agree with TRBD2. Germline V CDR1 and CDR2: MGHRA, YSYEKL. V shed 0 bases, J shed 1 base, and the junction held 13 bases outside the gene matches. The length of the CDR3 is 20 residues. CDR3 in DNA: TGCGCCAGCAGCCAAGATTATCAGCGGGAGGGCCTTTGGGGCACAGATACGCAGTATTTT. Amino acids: CASSQDYQREGLWGTDTQYF.

Here the CDR3 DNA reads TGTGCCATCAGTGAGTCGACGGGAGGGGGCCCGATTACAGATACGCAGTATTTT. It translates to CAISESTGGGPITDTQYF. The chain joins TRBV10-3 to TRBJ2-3; TRBD2 might be the D (8 bases). CDR1 is ENHRY, CDR2 SYGVKD, per germline. The CDR3 extends over 18 amino acids. The V and J ends lost 0 bases and 3 bases respectively, with 19 bases between them.

The gene calls are TRBV15 and TRBJ2-1, with 8 positions matching TRBD2. CDR3 length: 17 residues. V trimming: 4 bases; J trimming: 0 bases; junction bases outside the gene matches: 8. Per the germline V gene, CDR1 is LNHNV and CDR2 is YYDKDF (reference sequence). CDR3 bases: TGTGCCACCAGCATTCCGATAGCGGGAACCTCCTACAATGAGCAGTTCTTC. Amino acids: CATSIPIAGTSYNEQFF.

CDR3: CASSQGQINTEAFF. For the CDR3, the DNA is TGTGCCAGCAGCCAAGGGCAGATTAACACTGAAGCTTTCTTT. The genes are TRBV4-2 and TRBJ1-1; no clear D. The CDR3 consists of 14 residues. Trimming took 1 base from V and 2 from J, leaving 8 bases between them. From germline, CDR1 is LGHNA and CDR2 YNFKEQ.

There are a few counts of this clone. The chain uses TRBV14 and TRBJ2-7; D not resolved. Germline V gene data show CDR1 as SGHDN and CDR2 as FVKESK. Trimming pared 0 bases from V and 7 bases from J, leaving 10 bases between. This CDR3 has 13 amino acids. The CDR3 DNA reads as TGTGCCAGCAGCCAAGATCTGACAAGGGAGCAGTACGTC. It codes for CASSQDLTREQYV.

V and J are TRBV28 and TRBJ1-5; D is ambiguous. V gave up 6 bases and J gave up 6 bases, with 15 bases separating them. The germline V gene encodes CDR1 MDHEN and CDR2 SYDVKM. This CDR3 comprises 14 residues. The CDR3, as DNA: TGTGCCAGCAGACTTGCGGGTAAGAGTCAGCCCCAGCATTTT. It encodes CASRLAGKSQPQHF.

This chain joins TRBV15 and TRBJ1-1; D call uncertain. CDR3 size: 15 residues. Trimming took off 4 bases at V and 7 bases at J, with 19 bases between the two ends. Germline V gene data show CDR1 as LNHNV and CDR2 as YYDKDF (reference sequence). The DNA of the CDR3 is TGTGCCACCAGCATCATGTCGGTCACTGCGGGTGAAGCTTTCTTT. This sequence encodes CATSIMSVTAGEAFF.